This is a list of T cell receptor beta chains from one sample in a study of cytomegalovirus exposure and HLA in healthy donors. TCRdb keeps only in-frame clones here, not all; method: immunoSEQ multiplex PCR. The sample lists about 150,000 clones, 79% seen once, with roughly 6.7% in the top ten. The sequenced sample consisted of PBMCs. These receptors were obtained from a middle-aged man in good health and CMV-seropositive. The CDR3 runs from the conserved cysteine through the conserved F or W. D genes are given only for firm matches. The size entry is marked missing in some rows and otherwise reads once, few, many or a size class.

TRBV7-2	15	NA	NA	TRBJ1-5	CASTLGEGENQPQHF	TGTGCCAGCACCCTCGGCGAGGGGGAAAATCAGCCCCAGCATTTT
TRBV29-1	12	NA	NA	TRBJ1-1	CSGGLMNTEAFF	TGCAGCGGTGGCTTGATGAACACTGAAGCTTTCTTT
TRBV4-1	16	few	NA	TRBJ2-7	CASSQEAASVSYEQYF	TGCGCCAGCAGCCAAGAGGCTGCTAGCGTCTCCTACGAGCAGTACTTC
TRBV5-1	15	NA	TRBD1	TRBJ2-5	CASSSVQGPGGTQYF	TGCGCCAGCAGCTCGGTACAGGGGCCGGGTGGGACCCAGTACTTC
TRBV28	15	few	NA	TRBJ2-2	CASREGGLSTGELFF	TGTGCCAGCAGGGAGGGGGGGCTGAGCACCGGGGAGCTGTTTTTT
TRBV11-2	14	medium-sized	NA	TRBJ1-4	CASSLDRGSEKLFF	TGTGCCAGCAGCTTAGACAGGGGATCGGAAAAACTGTTTTTT
TRBV5-1	14	NA	TRBD1	TRBJ2-5	CASSSLGQQETQYF	TGCGCCAGCAGCTCGCTGGGACAGCAAGAGACCCAGTACTTC
TRBV28	13	NA	NA	TRBJ2-7	CASLGGDHYEQYF	TGTGCCAGCTTAGGGGGAGACCACTACGAGCAGTACTTC
TRBV9	14	NA	NA	TRBJ2-7	CASSVGHGAYEQYF	TGTGCCAGCAGCGTAGGGCACGGGGCCTACGAGCAGTACTTC
TRBV2	16	NA	NA	TRBJ2-7	CASSEVSTRYSYEQYF	TGTGCCAGCAGTGAGGTTTCGACACGCTACTCCTACGAGCAGTACTTC
TRBV27	13	NA	TRBD1	TRBJ2-7	CASRTGGAYEQYF	TGTGCCAGCAGAACAGGGGGCGCCTACGAGCAGTACTTC
TRBV4-1	14	NA	TRBD1	TRBJ2-7	CASSQTQGAYEQYF	TGCGCCAGCAGCCAAACACAGGGGGCATACGAGCAGTACTTC
TRBV6-5	13	NA	TRBD2	TRBJ2-2	CATRTSNTGELFF	TGTGCCACCCGGACTAGCAACACCGGGGAGCTGTTTTTT
TRBV10-1	16	NA	NA	TRBJ2-3	CASSEGRGASTDTQYF	TGCGCCAGCAGTGAGGGCAGGGGGGCGAGCACAGATACGCAGTATTTT
TRBV18	14	NA	NA	TRBJ1-1	CASSPLGRNTEAFF	TGTGCCAGCTCACCGCTGGGGAGGAACACTGAAGCTTTCTTT
TRBV7-9	14	NA	TRBD2	TRBJ2-7	CASSFGLAGDEQYF	TGTGCCAGCAGCTTTGGACTAGCGGGAGACGAGCAGTACTTC
TRBV27	18	once	NA	TRBJ2-7	CASSLSTAGAAVLGEQYF	TGTGCCAGCAGTTTATCGACGGCTGGGGCGGCCGTTCTAGGAGAGCAGTACTTC
TRBV11-2	16	NA	NA	TRBJ2-5	CASSVPVVRFGETQYF	TGTGCCAGCAGCGTCCCCGTTGTTCGATTCGGGGAGACCCAGTACTTC
TRBV5-1	15	NA	TRBD2	TRBJ2-7	CASSITSGDSYEQYF	TGCGCCAGCAGCATTACTAGCGGAGATTCCTACGAGCAGTACTTC
TRBV5-1	17	NA	TRBD2	TRBJ2-3	CASSTSGLAGVTDTQYF	TGCGCCAGCAGCACATCGGGACTAGCGGGAGTCACAGATACGCAGTATTTT
TRBV5-1	15	NA	TRBD2	TRBJ2-1	CASSGGLAGGGEQFF	TGCGCCAGCAGCGGGGGACTAGCGGGAGGGGGTGAGCAGTTCTTC
TRBV11-2	16	NA	NA	TRBJ1-3	CASSLAGYSPGNAIYF	TGTGCCAGCAGCTTAGCAGGGTATAGCCCTGGAAACGCCATATATTTT
TRBV7-6	15	NA	NA	TRBJ2-3	CASSLMGPPGNTQYF	TGTGCCAGCAGCTTAATGGGCCCCCCGGGGAATACGCAGTATTTT
TRBV6-1	15	NA	TRBD2	TRBJ2-1	CASSDTSVLYNEQFF	TGTGCCAGCAGTGACACTAGCGTGCTTTACAATGAGCAGTTCTTC
TRBV15	14	NA	TRBD1	TRBJ2-5	CATSRGQIQETQYF	TGTGCCACCAGCAGGGGACAGATCCAAGAGACCCAGTACTTC
TRBV19	13	NA	NA	TRBJ2-5	CASSFTSRETQYF	TGTGCCAGTAGTTTTACTAGCCGGGAGACCCAGTACTTC
TRBV19	12	NA	NA	TRBJ2-1	CASSIQGNEQFF	TGTGCCAGTAGTATACAGGGTAATGAGCAGTTCTTC
TRBV4-2	17	NA	NA	TRBJ2-3	CASSPRSRALGTDTQYF	TGTGCCAGCAGCCCCCGGTCCAGGGCACTGGGCACAGATACGCAGTATTTT
TRBV2	17	NA	TRBD1	TRBJ1-6	CASSRGDRGRRNSPLHF	TGTGCCAGCAGCCGGGGGGACAGGGGGCGAAGGAATTCACCCCTCCACTTT
TRBV28	14	few	NA	TRBJ2-3	CASSGQLTTDTQYF	TGTGCCAGCAGTGGACAGCTGACCACAGATACGCAGTATTTT
TRBV28	11	NA	NA	TRBJ1-5	CASSGGQPQHF	TGTGCCAGCAGTGGGGGCCAGCCCCAGCATTTT
TRBV20-1	11	once	NA	TRBJ2-3	CSAQGTDTQYF	TGCAGTGCTCAGGGCACAGATACGCAGTATTTT
TRBV30	13	NA	TRBD2	TRBJ2-7	CACRRESVPEQYF	TGTGCCTGTAGGCGGGAGTCCGTTCCCGAGCAGTACTTC
TRBV13	15	NA	NA	TRBJ1-2	CASTPGEDLNYGYTF	TGTGCCAGCACCCCCGGGGAGGACCTTAACTATGGCTACACCTTC
TRBV7-9	15	NA	NA	TRBJ2-1	CASDRAGSSYNEQFF	TGTGCCAGCGACCGGGCGGGAAGCTCCTACAATGAGCAGTTCTTC
TRBV30	11	NA	NA	TRBJ1-3	CAWGSLDTIYF	TGTGCCTGGGGGAGCCTGGACACCATATATTTT
TRBV9	16	NA	NA	TRBJ1-6	CASSVGSESYNSPLHF	TGTGCCAGCAGCGTAGGGTCGGAGTCCTATAATTCACCCCTCCACTTT
TRBV2	13	NA	NA	TRBJ1-1	CASSPGIGTEAFF	TGTGCCAGCAGCCCCGGGATTGGTACTGAAGCTTTCTTT